This entry is about one T cell receptor beta chain. Its matching antigen is unknown. Clones were read by immunoSEQ multiplex PCR, and TCRdb kept only the in-frame ones, dropping some. The table shows about 48,000 clones, with roughly 90% occurring only once. The source of the sample is a study of T cell responses to AZD1222 COVID-19 vaccine. Study conclusions and caveats: Females made up more of the donors, who were largely white British, and clonal diversity may have come out too low. The breadth and depth of Spike-specific TCRs increased once two AZD1222 doses had been given.

CDR3 length: 16 residues. V lost 8 bases, J lost 6 bases, and 14 bases stayed unmatched. From germline, CDR1 is MDHEN and CDR2 SYDVKM. This TCR was sampled from an adult who received the AZD1222 COVID-19 vaccine. The source material was peripheral blood, sampled 28 days after the second AZD1222 dose. V is TRBV28 and J is TRBJ1-2, with 11 bases aligning to TRBD1. The CDR3 reads CASVVGQGARLNGYTF. Written as DNA, the CDR3 is TGTGCCAGCGTAGTCGGACAGGGGGCCAGGTTGAATGGCTACACCTTC.